The clone carrying this T cell receptor (beta chain) was seen just once. Participants reported their clinical history, and cohort assignment relied on those reports. Assay: immunoSEQ multiplex PCR; the TCRdb copy retains only in-frame clones and omits some. The data show some 260,000 clones, with approximately 90% seen just once and around 6% held by the top ten. V was shortened by 0 bases and J by 10 bases, with 18 bases between the two germline ends. The CDR3 length is 15 residues. Germline V gene sequence: CDR1 LGHNA, CDR2 YSLEER. This sample is drawn from a study of blood T cell repertoires in COVID-19. Study summary: The cDNA or gDNA used as material had been derived from T cells, B-cell-depleted T cells, or PBMCs.

This clonotype originated in a woman aged 25-40 years with acute COVID-19. The sequencing input was PBMCs or T cells enriched from blood (not recorded which). The V and J genes are TRBV4-3 and TRBJ1-1; TRBD1 is a possible D gene (5 bases). DNA of the CDR3: TGCGCCAGCAGCCAAGACGCTTCGGGCAGGGATCGAGCTTTCTTT. Its protein is CASSQDASGRDRAFF.